Sequencing of this T cell receptor beta chain was carried out in a study of blood T cell repertoires in COVID-19. On the study more broadly: The origin of the acute and convalescent COVID-19 samples was the United States, Italy and Spain. The analysed material was cDNA or gDNA that came from T cells, B-cell-depleted T cells, or PBMCs.

This clone is a singleton in its sample. The V gene's germline CDR1 is SNHLY and CDR2 FYNNEI. The CDR3 loop spans 15 amino acids. V lost 8 bases and J lost 2, with 16 bases in between. Clones were read by immunoSEQ multiplex PCR, and TCRdb kept only the in-frame ones, dropping some. The sample includes a few hundred thousand clones, around 92% of them seen just once. Participants reported their clinical history, and cohort assignment relied on those reports. Contact with a PCR-confirmed or clinician-diagnosed COVID-19 case occurred within 2 weeks of entry. This sequence originates from a woman in her 50s who had been exposed to COVID-19. The sample comprised PBMCs or T cells enriched from blood (not recorded which). This sequence joins TRBV2 and TRBJ1-5; the D gene is possibly TRBD1 (6 bases). The DNA of the CDR3 is TGTGCCAGCCTAAAGGACAGTAAAGGCAATCAGCCCCAGCATTTT. Residues: CASLKDSKGNQPQHF.